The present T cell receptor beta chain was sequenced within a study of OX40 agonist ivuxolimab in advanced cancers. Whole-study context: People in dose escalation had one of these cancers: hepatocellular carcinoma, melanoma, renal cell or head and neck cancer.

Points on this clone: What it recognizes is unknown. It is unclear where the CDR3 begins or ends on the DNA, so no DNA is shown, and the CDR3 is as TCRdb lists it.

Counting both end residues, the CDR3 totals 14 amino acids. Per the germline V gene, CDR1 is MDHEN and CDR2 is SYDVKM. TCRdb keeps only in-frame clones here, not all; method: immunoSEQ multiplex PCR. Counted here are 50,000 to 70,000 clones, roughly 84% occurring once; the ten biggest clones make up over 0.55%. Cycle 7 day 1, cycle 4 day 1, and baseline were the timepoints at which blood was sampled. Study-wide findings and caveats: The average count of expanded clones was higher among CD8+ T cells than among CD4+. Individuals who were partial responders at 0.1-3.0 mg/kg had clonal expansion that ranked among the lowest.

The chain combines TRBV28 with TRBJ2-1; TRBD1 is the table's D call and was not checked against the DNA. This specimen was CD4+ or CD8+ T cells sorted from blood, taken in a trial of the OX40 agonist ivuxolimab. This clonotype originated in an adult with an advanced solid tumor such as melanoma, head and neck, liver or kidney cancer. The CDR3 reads CASSSSDSYNEQFF.